This record concerns one T cell receptor (beta chain) sequence. In this sample, this clonotype turned up a few times. The antigen this receptor binds is unknown. No qualities accompany the bases; no much larger clone lies one base away. V is cut by 8 bases and J by 6 bases, and the space between the germline ends is 16 bases. The CDR3 goes from the cysteine to the phenylalanine over 12 residues. Here the CDR3 DNA is all that survives: 36 bases in frame from base 1. CDR1 SQVTM and CDR2 ANQGSEA are derived from the germline V gene. Per the publication, the treatment or condition label means: live attenuated yellow fever vaccine strain. Two biological replicates of bulk PBMCs were collected at each blood-draw timepoint. A standard Ficoll-Paque protocol was used to isolate PBMCs from peripheral blood. RNA was extracted with TriZol from bulk PBMCs, CD4 and CD8 fractions, and dextramer-positive and dextramer-negative fractions.

Synthesis of TCR cDNA relied on 5'RACE template switching, a step that introduced a universal primer site along with unique molecular identifiers. cDNA synthesis was primed from both the TCR alpha and TCR beta constant segments. Library amplification involved two PCR steps, and the second step added sample barcodes and sequencing adapters. Libraries were sequenced on Illumina HiSeq 2500 (2x100 bp) or NovaSeq (2x150 bp). The authors processed their data as follows. MIGEC handled demultiplexing of reads and collapsing into UMI consensus sequences, while MiXCR performed V(D)J alignment. Clonotypes responding to the vaccine were identified with edgeR on replicate PBMC samples, with the criteria of FDR below 0.01 and a log2 fold change above 5 up to day 15. Each bulk clonotype was labeled CD4 or CD8 based on which sequenced repertoire, CD4 or CD8, contained the clonotype at higher abundance. TCRdb handled the public reads itself, with Q25 trimming in fastp and clone calling in MiXCR, and kept productive beta chains. Rows matching on CDR3 protein sequence are summarized as one entry with the most common DNA and genes. It is TCRdb's table, rather than the study itself, that gives the V and J calls and clone size. The sample table shows 450,000 to 600,000 distinct CDR3 sequences, and approximately 12% are seen once. Of the sample, over 11% falls within the top ten clones.

These data are taken from a study of T cells after yellow fever vaccination (dated by TCRdb to between 2018 and 2021). Regarding the study in general: The SMART-Seq v4 Ultra Low Input RNA kit was used to prepare libraries from fractions with low cell numbers. Bulk TCR alpha and beta repertoires were sequenced longitudinally to track T-cell clones before and after primary and booster YFV17D yellow fever vaccination. Two healthy male donors, one aged 18 to 30 and one aged 30 to 39 years, were included in the cohort. Blood was drawn at multiple timepoints before and after primary and secondary immunization, with bulk PBMC replicates and cell subsets isolated. The research as a whole found: After the booster, most clones that had expanded after primary vaccination were detected again (around 97% of CD4 and 88% of CD8), suggesting broad maintenance of memory. The secondary T-cell response was found to be weaker but faster than the primary response, with a peak reached on day 5 rather than on day 15. A small fraction of clonotypes showed up in both the CD4 and CD8 compartments, probably as a result of convergent recombination. Because only two donors were included in the study, the extent to which the findings can be generalized is limited. Because abundant contaminating clonotypes from the bulk population could be contained in FACS-sorted repertoires, computational filtering was required.

Sequencing used PBMCs, obtained on the day of the yellow fever booster vaccination. This TCR was sampled from a man aged 25 to 40 who received the YFV17D yellow fever vaccine. The V gene is TRBV29-1 and the J gene is TRBJ1-2; tentative D gene TRBD1, with 6 bases matching. The CDR3 region reads CSTQGFGDGYTF. The DNA sequence is given as TGCAGCACCCAGGGGTTTGGGGATGGCTACACCTTC.